This T cell receptor beta chain was identified in a study of blood T cells in healthy people across ages (dated by TCRdb to the mid-2010s). Describing the broader study: In model experiments, roughly one uniquely barcoded TCR beta cDNA molecule per two T cells was captured by template switching. To avoid experimental bias, donors of different ages were randomly spread across the sequencing lanes. The donors were divided into four age groups: young (average around 15 years), middle-aged (almost 40), aged (approximately 64) and long-lived (around 87). The study measured age-related changes in TCR beta repertoire diversity using deep sequencing normalized with unique cDNA molecular identifiers. For two donors (one aged 18 to 30 and one aged 80 or older), the study analyzed two additional independent replicas of 1 million unique cDNA reads from the same blood draw.

V sheds 3 bases and J sheds 5 bases, leaving 4 bases between their ends. The germline V gene (reference sequence) gives CDR1 as DFQATT and CDR2 as SNEGSKA. From the cysteine through the phenylalanine, the CDR3 covers 11 amino acids. The CDR3 DNA has 33 bases and is translated from base 1. Beyond this particular receptor, the publication reports: A strong correlation was found between observed TCR beta diversity and the percentage of naive T cells measured by flow cytometry. Bulk unsorted PBMC profiling prevented conclusive comparison of naive and antigen-experienced compartments. The long-lived group showed more naive CD4+ T cells, fewer expanded clones and increased TCR diversity than the aged group, suggesting age selection. Total diversity estimates from one million sequenced T cells were considered lower bounds and underestimates. Observed TCR beta diversity per million T cells fell roughly linearly with age, and a significant reduction was already apparent by age around 40. Because the CMV infection status of the donors was unknown, age-related changes in expanded clonotypes may potentially have been confounded.

Systemically healthy Caucasian individuals from Russia, 39 in total and aged about 6 to 95 years, were included as donors. Each donor gave roughly 9.5 milliliters of peripheral blood, collected into EDTA-treated Vacutainer tubes. Ficoll-Paque density-gradient centrifugation was used to isolate PBMCs, with at least 7 million obtained per sample. Trizol reagent was used to extract total RNA from PBMCs, with at least 5 micrograms per sample. For every donor, an aliquot of PBMCs went through flow cytometry to measure the percentages of naive CD45RAhigh/CD27high T cells. Receptors were amplified or captured by 5' RACE. Sequencing was performed on an Illumina HiSeq 2500. A second PCR of roughly 7 to 11 cycles was performed with a sample-barcoded 5' primer and a J-beta primer mix. A unique molecular identifier was introduced onto each TCR beta cDNA molecule by a template-switch 5' adaptor carrying 12 random nucleotides. Each sample yielded at least 2.5 million CDR3-containing paired-end reads. First-strand cDNA was synthesized from all RNA with the Mint cDNA synthesis kit, primed by a TRBC-specific oligonucleotide. Following uracil-DNA glycosylase treatment, all cDNA underwent a first 18-cycle PCR with the universal primers M1SS and BC2_uni_R. Per the authors' processing: Each sample was normalized by randomly selecting 1 million high-quality reads, each carrying a distinct molecular identifier. Reads sharing molecular identifiers were discarded rather than binned into consensus sequences. MiTCR, with a Q25 quality threshold and the strictest error-elimination algorithm, was used for CDR3 identification, clonotype clustering and error correction. A nonparametric unseen species model using Euler transformation provided a lower-bound estimate of total TCR beta diversity. Through fastp at Q25 and MiXCR, TCRdb rebuilt clones from the public reads, retaining in-frame beta chains. CDR3 protein sequences are deduplicated, and each keeps its most common genes and DNA. These V and J calls are TCRdb output, not the study's own analysis. The sample data list fewer than 900,000 distinct CDR3 sequences, and 35% to 45% of these were observed just once. 20% to 25% of the sample comes from the top ten.

In the case of this clonotype: There is no known antigen for this receptor. No base qualities exist here, and no much larger clone lies one base off it.

The chain uses TRBV20-1 and TRBJ1-4, with the identity of the D gene unclear. Specimen: blood. This clonotype originated in a woman aged 60 to 75 in good health. The CDR3: CSARGNEKLFF. The DNA sequence reads TGCAGTGCTAGGGGGAATGAAAAACTGTTTTTT.